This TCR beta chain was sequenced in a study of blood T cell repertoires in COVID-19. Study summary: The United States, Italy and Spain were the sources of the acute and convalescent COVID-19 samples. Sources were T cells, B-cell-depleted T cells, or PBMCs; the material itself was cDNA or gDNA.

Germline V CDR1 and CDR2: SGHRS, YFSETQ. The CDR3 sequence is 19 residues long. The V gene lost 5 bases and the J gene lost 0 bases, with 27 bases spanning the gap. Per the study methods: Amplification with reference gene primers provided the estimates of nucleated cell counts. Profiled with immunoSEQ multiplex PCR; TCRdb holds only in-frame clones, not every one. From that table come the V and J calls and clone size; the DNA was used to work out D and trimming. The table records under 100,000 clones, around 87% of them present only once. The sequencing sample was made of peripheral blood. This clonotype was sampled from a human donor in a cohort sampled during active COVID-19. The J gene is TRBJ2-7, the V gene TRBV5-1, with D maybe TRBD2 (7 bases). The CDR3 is CASRISEAGANPISYEQYF. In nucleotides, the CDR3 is TGCGCCAGCAGGATCTCGGAGGCGGGGGCGAACCCAATCTCCTACGAGCAGTACTTC.